Each of the 29 T cell receptor beta chains below was sequenced from the same sample in a study of control samples from healthy donors and cancer patients (dated by TCRdb to between 2020 and 2021). Library preparation employed the immunoSEQ multiplex PCR assay. TCRdb limited this immuneACCESS table to in-frame rearrangements with V and J called. A share of clones is missing; checked studies link under half to unresolved V genes, and the rest is unexplained. Within this sample are about 410,000 clones, with 80% to 95% of them counted one time only. Jointly, the top ten make up roughly 6.4% of the sample. The specimen was PBMCs. Receptors were obtained from a man aged 40-50 years with head and neck cancer.

The rearrangement uses TRBV19 and TRBJ1-1; 12 nucleotides agree with TRBD1. Germline V gene sequence: CDR1 LNHDA, CDR2 SQIVND (reference sequence). Trimming cost V 6 bases and J 5 bases; bases outside gene matches: 7. CDR3 length equals 15 residues. The CDR3 loop reads CASRRDRGRRTEAFF. CDR3 bases: TGTGCCAGTAGGCGGGACAGGGGGCGGCGAACTGAAGCTTTCTTT.

The chain carries TRBV11-1 and TRBJ2-7; 7 nucleotides match TRBD1. This CDR3 contains 15 residues. CDR1 is SGHAT, CDR2 FQDESV, per germline (reference sequence). V dropped 4 bases and J dropped 6; count of bases not matched to a gene: 12. CDR3 bases: TGTGCCAGCAGCTCGCGGACAGGCGAAAAGGGCGAGCAGTACTTC. Amino acids: CASSSRTGEKGEQYF. The whole variable domain, filled in from reference TRBV11-1 and TRBJ2-7, reads EAEVAQSPRYKITEKSQAVAFWCDPISGHATLYWYRQILGQGPELLVQFQDESVVDDSQLPKDRFSAERLKGVDSTLKIQPAELGDSAMYLCASSSRTGEKGEQYFGPGTRLTVT.

Here the CDR3 DNA reads TGTGCCAGCAGTTACGCAAACATTCAGTACTTC. It is translated as CASSYANIQYF. The chain has TRBV6-5 and TRBJ2-4; D gene uncertain. CDR3 size: 11 residues. Trimming took 2 bases from V and 6 from J, leaving 2 bases between them. Per the germline V gene, CDR1 is MNHEY and CDR2 is SVGAGI.

This chain links TRBV7-9 with TRBJ2-7; TRBD1 agrees at 9 bases. The ends lost 5 bases at V and 3 bases at J; junction bases unmatched: 8. CDR1 is SEHNR, CDR2 FQNEAQ, per germline (reference sequence). This CDR3 is built from 15 residues. The CDR3 nucleotides read TGTGCCAGCAGCAACCCCTGGGACAGGGTCTACGAGCAGTACTTC. This encodes CASSNPWDRVYEQYF.

This chain uses TRBV21-1 with TRBJ2-4. TRBV21-1 is a documented pseudogene. CDR3 length: 22 residues. The CDR3 DNA reads as TGTGCCAGCAGCAAAGTATCCCGGGGGCAGGTGAACCTAATAATAGCCAAAAACATTCAGTACTTC. It yields the protein CASSKVSRGQVNLIIAKNIQYF.

This chain connects TRBV9 to TRBJ2-7, with 7 bases lining up with TRBD1. Per germline, CDR1 SGDLS and CDR2 YYNGEE. V was pared by 4 bases and J by 0 bases, with 7 bases of the junction left unmatched. The length of the CDR3 is 15 residues. The CDR3 is CASSPSTGSSYEQYF. Here the CDR3 DNA reads TGTGCCAGCAGCCCCTCGACAGGGAGCTCCTACGAGCAGTACTTC.

J is TRBJ1-1 and V is TRBV5-4, with 8 bases that match TRBD1. Trimming removed 0 bases from V and 0 bases from J; junction bases left unmatched: 7. The CDR3 contains 17 residues. From germline, CDR1 is SGHNT and CDR2 YYREEE (reference sequence). CDR3 nucleotides: TGTGCCAGCAGCTTGGCCTGGCAGGGGGCAGTGAACACTGAAGCTTTCTTT. This codes for CASSLAWQGAVNTEAFF.

V is TRBV6-5 and J is TRBJ2-3; D possibly corresponds to TRBD2 (6 bases). In germline, CDR1 is MNHEY, CDR2 SVGAGI. V shed 6 bases and J shed 6 bases, with 16 bases lying between them. This CDR3 comprises 14 residues. The CDR3, as DNA: TGTGCCAGCAGCCCCGGACTACCTCCGGATACGCAGTATTTT. Its translation is CASSPGLPPDTQYF.

In its sample, this clone was seen once. This rearrangement joins TRBV2 to TRBJ1-4, with D perhaps TRBD1 (5 bases). Trimming removed 5 bases from V and 0 bases from J, with 10 bases in between. Germline values: CDR1 SNHLY, CDR2 FYNNEI. The CDR3 covers 15 residues. CDR3 sequence (DNA): TGTGCCAGCAGTTTGGACACTGCAACTAATGAAAAACTGTTTTTT. Amino acid sequence: CASSLDTATNEKLFF. The full variable domain, in which reference TRBV2 and TRBJ1-4 provide the parts outside the CDR3, is EPEVTQTPSHQVTQMGQEVILRCVPISNHLYFYWYRQILGQKVEFLVSFYNNEISEKSEIFDDQFSVERPDGSNFTLKIRSTKLEDSAMYFCASSLDTATNEKLFFGSGTQLSVL.

This sequence joins TRBV7-3 and TRBJ2-3; the D gene is possibly TRBD1 (6 bases). The CDR3 extends over 16 amino acids. CDR1 and CDR2 (germline): SGHTA, FQGTGA. Trimming cost V 0 bases and J 5 bases, with 15 bases left between them. In nucleotides, the CDR3 is TGTGCCAGCAGCTTAACGACAGGCTCACAATTAGATACGCAGTATTTT. Protein product: CASSLTTGSQLDTQYF.

The V gene is TRBV7-2, the J gene TRBJ1-1, with 7 bases that match TRBD1. With V trimmed by 5 bases and J by 5 bases, 11 bases remained unmatched. The germline gives CDR1 SGHTA, CDR2 FQGNSA. This CDR3 region has 15 residues. DNA of the CDR3: TGTGCCAGCAGCCCGTGGGACAGCCGGCGGACTGAAGCTTTCTTT. Protein product: CASSPWDSRRTEAFF.

V and J are TRBV6-2 or TRBV6-3 and TRBJ2-7; TRBD2 is a possible D gene (5 bases). The CDR3 sequence is 13 residues long. Germline CDR1 is MNHEY and CDR2 is SVGEGT. V was trimmed by 2 bases and J by 1 base, leaving 6 bases between them. CDR3 sequence (DNA): TGTGCCAGCAGTTACGGCGGGTCCTACGAGCAGTACTTC. It is translated as CASSYGGSYEQYF.

The chain has TRBV27 and TRBJ2-7; TRBD1 or TRBD2 may be the D gene (5 bases each). The V gene's germline CDR1 is MNHEY and CDR2 SMNVEV (reference sequence). With 5 bases removed from V and 2 bases from J, the gap between germline ends came to 13 bases. The CDR3 consists of 14 residues. The CDR3 region is CASSPRDGTYEQYF. The DNA of the CDR3 is TGTGCCAGCAGTCCCCGGGACGGAACCTACGAGCAGTACTTC.

V is TRBV7-3 and J is TRBJ2-5, with 7 bases that match TRBD1. The ends lost 5 bases at V and 3 bases at J; junction bases unmatched: 12. CDR3 size: 16 residues. CDR1 SGHTA and CDR2 FQGTGA come from the germline V gene. The CDR3 nucleotides read TGTGCCAGCAGCCCCGCCCGGGTGACAGGGAAAGAGACCCAGTACTTC. Translating it yields CASSPARVTGKETQYF.

This rearrangement joins TRBV18 to TRBJ2-5; D unclear. V lost 1 base, J lost 1 base, and 7 bases lay in between. The CDR3 sequence is 14 residues long. CDR1 is KGHSH and CDR2 is LQKENI in the germline V gene. CDR3 amino acids: CASSPRSAQETQYF. The CDR3 DNA reads as TGTGCCAGCTCACCACGGTCAGCCCAAGAGACCCAGTACTTC.

The chain uses TRBV4-2 and TRBJ1-3; D is perhaps TRBD1 (6 bases). CDR1 is LGHNA and CDR2 is YNFKEQ in the germline V gene. There are 16 residues in the CDR3. With 0 bases removed from V and 4 bases from J, the gap between germline ends came to 13 bases. The CDR3 protein is CASSQDKGRGGNTIYF. In nucleotides, the CDR3 is TGTGCCAGCAGCCAAGATAAGGGCAGGGGAGGAAACACCATATATTTT.

The V and J genes are TRBV4-3 and TRBJ2-1; D assignment may be TRBD1 or TRBD2 (6 bases each). V dropped 0 bases and J dropped 7 bases, with 16 bases sitting between them. In germline, CDR1 is LGHNA, CDR2 YSLEER. The CDR3 loop spans 16 amino acids. The CDR3 DNA is TGCGCCAGCAGCCAAGATCATAGGAGGGGGTATAATGAGCAGTTCTTC. As protein: CASSQDHRRGYNEQFF.

V gene TRBV25-1 combines with J gene TRBJ2-1; perhaps D is TRBD1 or TRBD2 (5 bases each). The CDR3 length is 11 residues. Germline V gene lookup returns CDR1 MGHDK and CDR2 SYGVNS. V was clipped by 5 bases and J by 12 bases, with 11 bases between them. CDR3 residues: CASSNVGRQFF. The CDR3 nucleotides are TGTGCCAGCAGTAACGTGGGACGGCAGTTCTTC.

V and J are TRBV5-8 and TRBJ1-1; a possible D gene is TRBD1 (5 bases). CDR1 is SGHTS, CDR2 YDEGEE, per germline. The CDR3 spans 14 residues. V lost 7 bases and J 1 base, leaving 14 bases between the germline ends. The CDR3 sequence: CASPEGSENTEAFF. The DNA for the CDR3 is TGTGCCAGCCCCGAGGGGTCCGAGAACACTGAAGCTTTCTTT.

This chain joins TRBV6-5 and TRBJ1-2, with 10 bases fitting TRBD1. The germline CDR1 and CDR2 sequences are MNHEY and SVGAGI. With 4 bases clipped from V and 3 bases from J, the junction kept 8 bases outside the gene matches. The CDR3 sequence is 16 residues long. The CDR3 loop reads CASSWTGTGVDYGYTF. The DNA for the CDR3 is TGTGCCAGCAGTTGGACCGGGACAGGGGTAGACTATGGCTACACCTTC.

The V and J genes are TRBV7-3 and TRBJ2-7, with 10 bases lining up with TRBD2. The germline V gene has CDR1 SGHTA and CDR2 FQGTGA. The CDR3 totals 19 residues. V was pared by 2 bases and J by 0 bases, with 13 bases of the junction left unmatched. CDR3 DNA: TGTGCCAGCAGCTTACGGGCTAGCGGGAGCTTGTACGACTCCTACGAGCAGTACTTC. Translated, it gives CASSLRASGSLYDSYEQYF.

The rearrangement uses TRBV15 and TRBJ1-4, with D unclear. The CDR3 sequence is 15 residues long. V lost 6 bases and J lost 0, with 11 bases in between. CDR1 LNHNV and CDR2 YYDKDF come from the germline V gene (reference sequence). The CDR3: CATSPGRATNEKLFF. As DNA, the CDR3 is TGTGCCACCAGTCCCGGTCGGGCAACTAATGAAAAACTGTTTTTT.

The chain links TRBV4-2 to TRBJ1-1; tentative D call: TRBD1 (5 bases). The V end lost 4 bases, the J end lost 6 bases, and 15 bases lay between the germline ends. The germline V gene has CDR1 LGHNA and CDR2 YNFKEQ. The CDR3 loop spans 14 amino acids. The DNA for the CDR3 is TGTGCCAGCAGCCTACATGCCACGGGGGCTGAAGCTTTCTTT. It specifies CASSLHATGAEAFF.

This chain connects TRBV28 to TRBJ1-1, with 11 bases lining up with TRBD1. Germline CDR1 MDHEN, CDR2 SYDVKM. CDR3 length: 16 residues. Trimming at V came to 5 bases and at J to 4 bases, leaving 9 bases not matched to a gene. CDR3 sequence (DNA): TGTGCCAGCAGTCACTCCCGGGACAGGGGGGTCACTGAAGCTTTCTTT. The encoded protein is CASSHSRDRGVTEAFF.

For the CDR3, the DNA is TGTGCCAGCACCGTCCTAGCGGGGGGATCCTACGAGCAGTACTTC. Its protein is CASTVLAGGSYEQYF. The rearrangement uses TRBV6-5 and TRBJ2-7, with TRBD2 identical over 11 bases. The germline V gene has CDR1 MNHEY and CDR2 SVGAGI. There are 15 residues in the CDR3. V shed 7 bases and J 1 base; nucleotides not matched to a gene: 6.

The rearrangement uses TRBV30 and TRBJ2-7; 8 nucleotides align to TRBD2. The CDR3 is 16 amino acids. CDR1 is GTSNPN and CDR2 is SVGIG in the germline V gene (reference sequence). V was pared by 4 bases and J by 4 bases, with 15 bases of the junction left unmatched. CDR3 sequence: CAWIGREDHLAYEQYF. The CDR3 DNA sequence: TGTGCCTGGATCGGGCGGGAGGATCATTTGGCGTACGAGCAGTACTTC.

CDR3 sequence: CASSPPVRSPDTQYF. The CDR3 DNA sequence: TGTGCCAGCTCACCACCGGTTCGTTCCCCAGATACGCAGTATTTT. This chain connects TRBV18 to TRBJ2-3; no firm D call. In germline, CDR1 is KGHSH, CDR2 LQKENI. The CDR3 sequence is 15 residues long. V lost 0 bases to trimming and J lost 4 bases, with 11 bases between them.

The chain joins TRBV9 to TRBJ2-7, with D uncertain. V was shortened by 0 bases and J by 0 bases, with 13 bases between the two germline ends. Looked up from germline, CDR1 is SGDLS and CDR2 is YYNGEE. The CDR3 is 16 residues long. CDR3 in amino acids: CASSVGLTESSYEQYF. The CDR3 DNA is TGTGCCAGCAGCGTAGGTCTGACGGAAAGCTCCTACGAGCAGTACTTC.

This chain connects TRBV2 to TRBJ2-1, with 7 bases aligning to TRBD1. The CDR3 sequence is 14 residues long. V shed 8 bases and J 7 bases; nucleotides not matched to a gene: 11. Germline V CDR1 and CDR2: SNHLY, FYNNEI. CDR3 residues: CASFRSGGRNEQFF. CDR3 DNA sequence: TGTGCCAGCTTTCGCTCAGGGGGTAGGAATGAGCAGTTCTTC.